These T cell receptor beta chains were read from a single sample in a study of blood T cell repertoires in COVID-19. Assay: immunoSEQ multiplex PCR; the TCRdb copy retains only in-frame clones and omits some. The data hold around 220,000 clones, with approximately 87% observed a single time. The sequenced material came from peripheral blood. These TCRs come from a woman aged 50 to 60 with acute or convalescent COVID-19. The CDR3 runs from the conserved cysteine through the conserved F or W. D genes are given only for firm matches. Clone size, where shown, is once, few, many, or a class for clones that have expanded.

D gene	clone size	V gene	J gene	CDR3 DNA	CDR3 protein
-	-	TRBV19	TRBJ2-2	TGTGCCAGTAGTATAGATTCTTTCCAGCGGAACACCGGGGAGCTGTTTTTT	CASSIDSFQRNTGELFF
-	-	TRBV5-1	TRBJ1-3	TGCGCCAGCAGCTTTGGGGCAGGTCTGAGCTCTGGAAACACCATATATTTT	CASSFGAGLSSGNTIYF
TRBD1	-	TRBV5-1	TRBJ1-1	TGCGCCAGCAGCTTGGTGCTCTCCGGGACAGATGAAGCTTTCTTT	CASSLVLSGTDEAFF
TRBD2	-	TRBV5-5	TRBJ2-3	TGTGCCAGCAGCTTTAGCGGGAGCGCAGATACGCAGTATTTT	CASSFSGSADTQYF
TRBD2	once	TRBV7-3	TRBJ2-5	TGTGCCAGCAGCCTCATGGGGGGGGAAGAGACCCAGTACTTC	CASSLMGGEETQYF
-	-	TRBV7-2	TRBJ1-4	TGTGCCAGCAGCTTAGCAGGGGGGGGATTAGGGAAAAAACTGTTTTTT	CASSLAGGGLGKKLFF
-	-	TRBV2	TRBJ2-2	TGTGCCAGCAGTGACCTAGCTTGGTCCGGGGAGCTGTTTTTT	CASSDLAWSGELFF
-	-	TRBV7-9	TRBJ1-3	TGTGCCAGCAGCTTAGACGCGGGAAACACCATATATTTT	CASSLDAGNTIYF
TRBD1	-	TRBV19	TRBJ2-2	TGTGCCAGTAGTATGGGGACAGTGAACACCGGGGAGCTGTTTTTT	CASSMGTVNTGELFF
-	-	TRBV7-2	TRBJ2-5	TGTGCCAGCAGCGCAGGGCGGGAGACCCAGTACTTC	CASSAGRETQYF
-	-	TRBV19	TRBJ1-3	TGTGCCAGTAGTATAGTCCCCCCGACAGATTCCGGAAACACCATATATTTT	CASSIVPPTDSGNTIYF
TRBD1	-	TRBV30	TRBJ1-1	TGTGCCTGGAGTCCGCCCGGGACAGCGAACACTGAAGCTTTCTTT	CAWSPPGTANTEAFF
-	-	TRBV11-2	TRBJ1-5	TGTGCCAGCAGCTCCGAGCTGGGCAATCAGCCCCAGCATTTT	CASSSELGNQPQHF
-	-	TRBV4-3	TRBJ2-7	TGCGCCAGCAGCAAACGGTACGAGCAGTACTTC	CASSKRYEQYF
TRBD1	-	TRBV11-2	TRBJ2-1	TGTGCCAGCAGCACCCGGGACAGGGGACCTGAGCAGTTCTTC	CASSTRDRGPEQFF
-	-	TRBV4-1	TRBJ2-7	TGCGCCAGCAGCCCGGATTTGGGGGGGCCAGGGTACTTC	CASSPDLGGPGYF
TRBD1	-	TRBV19	TRBJ1-3	TGTGCCAGCCAATATGACAGGGGGACTGGAAACACCATATATTTT	CASQYDRGTGNTIYF
-	-	TRBV12-3/TRBV12-4	TRBJ2-3	TGTGCCAGCAGCAACACCCGCACAGATACGCAGTATTTT	CASSNTRTDTQYF
-	-	TRBV18	TRBJ2-1	TGTGCCAGCTCACTTGAGGGTAGGTCTGAGCAGTTCTTC	CASSLEGRSEQFF
-	few	TRBV5-6	TRBJ1-6	TGTGCCAGCAGCTTATCGGCGGGAAGCTCCTATAATTCACCCCTCCACTTT	CASSLSAGSSYNSPLHF
-	-	TRBV7-2	TRBJ1-3	TGTGCCAGCAGCCTTGCCCCAGGATCCGAAAACACCATATATTTT	CASSLAPGSENTIYF
TRBD1	few	TRBV5-1	TRBJ1-1	TGCGCCAGCAGCTTCGACAGGGGTTTTACTGAAGCTTTCTTT	CASSFDRGFTEAFF